This entry describes one T cell receptor beta chain. The source of the sample is a study of breast tumors, draining lymph nodes, adjacent tissues. Looked up from germline, CDR1 is MNHEY and CDR2 is SVGAGI. V was trimmed by 5 bases and J by 7 bases, leaving 17 bases between them. The CDR3 covers 15 residues. Samples came from axillary lymph nodes draining the breast cancer. Each CDR3 protein gets one entry after TCRdb re-called the multiplex PCR reads with MiXCR. Of 150,000 to 200,000 distinct CDR3 sequences listed, 30% to 35% are singletons. This sequence was found in a female donor with breast cancer. Some clones in this sample may be carry-over from other donors' samples. The sequencing input was axillary lymph node tissue. The chain uses TRBV6-5 and TRBJ1-4; D remains ambiguous. The CDR3: CASSHRAGGSEKLFF. The DNA of the CDR3 is TGTGCCAGCAGTCACCGGGCAGGAGGGAGTGAAAAACTGTTTTTT.